Following are 16 T cell receptor beta chains from one sample sequenced in a study of blood T cells in healthy people across ages. Next came a second PCR, run for 7 to 11 cycles, which used a sample-barcoded 5' primer along with a J-beta primer mix. TCRdb used MiXCR to reprocess the 5' RACE reads, holding one entry per CDR3 protein. The sample records about 510,000 distinct CDR3 sequences, around 27% being singletons. The same sample was also used in a study of T cells of mothers and their children.

The material sequenced was blood. These receptors came from a boy between 2 and 10 years old in good health.

This CDR3 reads CASSPREAGELFF. CDR3 DNA sequence: TGTGCCAGCAGCCCCCGGGAGGCCGGGGAGCTGTTTTTT. The rearrangement links TRBV7-2 to TRBJ2-2; 7 nucleotides align to TRBD2. J was trimmed by 6 bases and V by 5 bases; bases with no gene match: 3. Germline lookup yields CDR1 SGHTA and CDR2 FQGNSA. This CDR3 has 13 amino acids.

The chain couples TRBV13 to TRBJ2-5; the D gene is possibly TRBD2 (6 bases). V was trimmed by 5 bases and J by 7 bases, leaving 20 bases between them. The CDR3 has 15 amino acids. The germline CDR1 and CDR2 sequences are PRHDT and FYEKMQ (reference sequence). The CDR3 coding sequence is TGTGCCAGCAGCCCCAGGGAGGAGCCTGGAGGGACCCAGTACTTC. This sequence encodes CASSPREEPGGTQYF.

This clonotype has more than one count but fewer than ten. The chain recombines TRBV10-2 with TRBJ2-2; D ambiguous. V lost 6 bases and J 1 base, leaving 9 bases between the germline ends. Germline V gives CDR1 WSHSY, CDR2 SAAADI. The CDR3 consists of 14 residues. CDR3 residues: CASRWTENTGELFF. CDR3 bases: TGCGCCAGCAGATGGACGGAGAACACCGGGGAGCTGTTTTTT.

The chain employs TRBV9 and TRBJ2-1, with TRBD2 matching over 8 bases. This CDR3 has 18 amino acids. The germline gives CDR1 SGDLS, CDR2 YYNGEE. With 4 bases clipped from V and 0 bases from J, the junction kept 12 bases outside the gene matches. The CDR3 nucleotides are TGTGCCAGCAGCCCCCGGACCAGCGGGAGAGACTCCTACAATGAGCAGTTCTTC. This sequence encodes CASSPRTSGRDSYNEQFF.

The rearrangement joins TRBV7-2 to TRBJ1-6; the D is unclear. Trimming took off 1 base at V and 8 bases at J, with 12 bases between the two ends. The germline V gene has CDR1 SGHTA and CDR2 FQGNSA. This CDR3 has 15 amino acids. The CDR3 reads CASSLGGLRDSPLHF. In DNA, the CDR3 is TGTGCCAGCAGCTTAGGGGGTTTAAGGGATTCACCCCTCCACTTT.

In its sample, this clonotype was seen a few times. V and J are TRBV18 and TRBJ2-2; D gene unclear. Germline V gene sequence: CDR1 KGHSH, CDR2 LQKENI. V shed 4 bases and J shed 3 bases, with 12 bases lying between them. This CDR3 has 15 residues. The CDR3 DNA reads TGTGCCAGCTCACTTTTATCCAGAGACACCGGGGAGCTGTTTTTT. Translated: CASSLLSRDTGELFF.

V usage is TRBV7-2 and J usage is TRBJ1-4; D possibly corresponds to TRBD1 (5 bases). From germline, CDR1 is SGHTA and CDR2 FQGNSA. V was shortened by 1 base and J by 4 bases, with 13 bases between the two germline ends. The CDR3 covers 16 residues. The CDR3 loop reads CASSLEAGRFNEKLFF. The CDR3 nucleotides read TGTGCCAGCAGCTTAGAAGCGGGACGCTTTAATGAAAAACTGTTTTTT. The whole variable domain, remainder taken from reference TRBV7-2 and TRBJ1-4, is GAGVSQSPSNKVTEKGKDVELRCDPISGHTALYWYRQSLGQGLEFLIYFQGNSAPDKSGLPSDRFSAERTGGSVSTLTIQRTQQEDSAVYLCASSLEAGRFNEKLFFGSGTQLSVL.

The chain recombines TRBV20-1 with TRBJ2-3, with 9 bases identical to TRBD2. In germline, CDR1 is DFQATT, CDR2 SNEGSKA (reference sequence). After removal of 6 bases from V and 3 bases from J, the junction contained 7 bases not matched to a gene. This CDR3 contains 14 residues. CDR3: CSAETSGNTDTQYF. CDR3 in DNA: TGCAGTGCCGAGACTAGCGGTAATACAGATACGCAGTATTTT.

This sequence joins TRBV28 and TRBJ2-7; TRBD2 agrees at 8 bases. CDR3 length equals 16 residues. The ends lost 4 bases at V and 3 bases at J; junction bases unmatched: 11. The germline CDR1 and CDR2 sequences are MDHEN and SYDVKM. The CDR3 DNA sequence: TGTGCCAGCAGTTCCTCCCGACTAGCGCGTTACTACGAGCAGTACTTC. Its translation: CASSSSRLARYYEQYF.

In this sample, this clonotype turned up a few times. This rearrangement joins TRBV5-5 to TRBJ1-5; D gene uncertain. The CDR3 covers 14 residues. The germline V gene has CDR1 SGHKS and CDR2 YYEKEE (reference sequence). V was shortened by 4 bases and J by 5 bases, with 13 bases between the two germline ends. The DNA of the CDR3 is TGTGCCAGCAGCCAATTGAATGCCGATCAGCCCCAGCATTTT. Translated: CASSQLNADQPQHF. Using reference TRBV5-5 and TRBJ1-5 for the parts outside the CDR3, the full variable domain is DAGVTQSPTHLIKTRGQQVTLRCSPISGHKSVSWYQQVLGQGPQFIFQYYEKEERGRGNFPDRFSARQFPNYSSELNVNALLLGDSALYLCASSQLNADQPQHFGDGTRLSIL.

The chain couples TRBV7-8 to TRBJ2-1, with D possibly TRBD2 on 5 matching bases. V was cut by 3 bases and J by 6 bases, with 12 bases left in between. Per germline, CDR1 SGHVS and CDR2 FQNEAQ. The CDR3 runs 14 residues. The chain's CDR3 is CASSFGLPPNEQFF. The CDR3 DNA reads as TGTGCCAGCAGCTTCGGACTCCCACCCAATGAGCAGTTCTTC. Combining the CDR3 with reference TRBV7-8 and TRBJ2-1 gives the whole variable domain GAGVSQSPRYKVAKRGQDVALRCDPISGHVSLFWYQQALGQGPEFLTYFQNEAQLDKSGLPSDRFFAERPEGSVSTLKIQRTQQEDSAVYLCASSFGLPPNEQFFGPGTRLTVL.

The chain is built from TRBV12-3 or TRBV12-4 and TRBJ2-5, with D possibly being TRBD1 (5 bases). The CDR3 is 13 residues long. V lost 6 bases, J lost 3 bases, and 11 bases lay in between. The CDR3 region is CASRSGIEETQYF. As DNA, the CDR3 is TGTGCCAGCAGATCAGGGATTGAAGAGACCCAGTACTTC.

The chain links TRBV7-3 to TRBJ2-7, with 10 bases aligning to TRBD1. The trim removed 5 bases at V and 4 bases at J, leaving 8 bases unmatched. The CDR3 covers 15 residues. Germline CDR1 SGHTA, CDR2 FQGTGA. The DNA for the CDR3 is TGTGCCAGCAGCCTCTGGGGACAGGGGAATTACGAGCAGTACTTC. It is translated as CASSLWGQGNYEQYF.

The rearrangement links TRBV20-1 to TRBJ2-5; the D is unclear. The CDR3 covers 11 residues. The V and J ends lost 4 bases and 5 bases respectively, with 8 bases between them. The germline gives CDR1 DFQATT, CDR2 SNEGSKA (reference sequence). In DNA form, the CDR3 reads TGCAGTGCTACGGCTTCTGAGACCCAGTACTTC. This sequence encodes CSATASETQYF.

This clonotype was observed a few times. The chain joins TRBV12-3 or TRBV12-4 to TRBJ1-4; 7 nucleotides line up with TRBD1. The junction had 0 bases not matched to a gene; V was cut back by 6 bases and J by 5 bases. The CDR3 covers 12 residues. CDR3 sequence: CASRTGNEKLFF. The CDR3 DNA sequence: TGTGCCAGCAGGACAGGGAATGAAAAACTGTTTTTT.

This clonotype showed up just a few times. This chain links TRBV5-5 with TRBJ2-7; D may be TRBD1 (5 bases). V gave up 0 bases and J gave up 7 bases, with 14 bases separating them. The CDR3 consists of 14 residues. Germline V gene lookup returns CDR1 SGHKS and CDR2 YYEKEE (reference sequence). CDR3 residues: CASSLGQGRGEQYF. The CDR3 DNA follows: TGTGCCAGCAGCTTGGGGCAGGGTCGAGGTGAGCAGTACTTC.